Shown below are 27 T cell receptor beta chains from a single sample sequenced in a study of liver allograft versus peripheral blood T cells. Background on the study: Comparative analysis was performed on T cell receptor repertoires from transplanted livers and from recipients' peripheral blood.

TCRdb independently ran MiXCR on the reads; one entry per CDR3 protein. The table lists some 7,800 distinct CDR3 sequences, around a sixth of them singletons. These receptors were obtained from a human patient who had a liver transplant. Some of these T cells may belong to the graft donor.

A single count supports this clonotype. V gene TRBV9 combines with J gene TRBJ2-7; D is perhaps TRBD1 (6 bases). The CDR3 runs to 14 residues. Trimming cost V 4 bases and J 0 bases, with 11 bases left between them. Looked up from germline, CDR1 is SGDLS and CDR2 is YYNGEE. The CDR3 DNA is TGTGCCAGCAGCCCACAGGACAGCTCCTACGAGCAGTACTTC. Residues: CASSPQDSSYEQYF.

This clonotype was counted many times. The chain joins TRBV19 to TRBJ1-5, with D possibly TRBD1 on 5 matching bases. CDR1 and CDR2 from the germline V gene are LNHDA and SQIVND (reference sequence). V was shortened by 3 bases and J by 7 bases, with 13 bases between the two germline ends. The CDR3 loop spans 14 amino acids. For the CDR3, the DNA is TGTGCCAGTAGTATGCGGGACGCCTGGCAGCCCCAGCATTTT. This translates into CASSMRDAWQPQHF. The full variable domain, its missing parts supplied by reference TRBV19 and TRBJ1-5, is DGGITQSPKYLFRKEGQNVTLSCEQNLNHDAMYWYRQDPGQGLRLIYYSQIVNDFQKGDIAEGYSVSREKKESFPLTVTSAQKNPTAFYLCASSMRDAWQPQHFGDGTRLSIL.

Worth noting for this clonotype: It is likely a read error: a sequence one base away is far more abundant. The chain joins TRBV12-3 or TRBV12-4 to TRBJ1-6; D call uncertain. CDR3 size: 16 residues. The CDR3 loop reads CASSPTRAVYTSPLHF. CDR3 coding DNA: TGTGCCAGCAGCCCGACGCGTGCAGTGTATACTTCACCCCTCCACTTT.

The V and J genes are TRBV28 and TRBJ1-4, with TRBD1 identical over 9 bases. This CDR3 is built from 12 residues. Germline lookup yields CDR1 MDHEN and CDR2 SYDVKM. V dropped 7 bases and J dropped 13; count of bases not matched to a gene: 7. The CDR3 coding sequence is TGTGCCAGCACCGGACAGGGGTTGGGACTGTTTTTT. Its protein is CASTGQGLGLFF.

At least ten counts were recorded for this clonotype. V gene TRBV7-9 combines with J gene TRBJ2-7; D call uncertain. V dropped 7 bases and J dropped 0 bases, with 19 bases sitting between them. This CDR3 spans 16 amino acids. Germline CDR1 is SEHNR and CDR2 is FQNEAQ (reference sequence). This chain's CDR3 is CASTSPRGQYSYEQYF. The CDR3 DNA reads TGTGCCAGCACCTCCCCTAGAGGCCAGTACTCCTACGAGCAGTACTTC.

In its sample, this clonotype is medium-sized. The CDR3 coding sequence is TGTGCCAGCAGCAGGGACCCCGCAACTAATGAAAAACTGTTTTTT. Residues: CASSRDPATNEKLFF. The chain combines TRBV7-9 with TRBJ1-4; TRBD1 might be the D (5 bases). This CDR3 contains 15 residues. V lost 5 bases, J lost 0 bases, and 10 bases lay in between. Germline CDR1 and CDR2: SEHNR and FQNEAQ (reference sequence). The full variable domain, its missing parts supplied by reference TRBV7-9 and TRBJ1-4, is DTGVSQNPRHKITKRGQNVTFRCDPISEHNRLYWYRQTLGQGPEFLTYFQNEAQLEKSRLLSDRFSAERPKGSFSTLEIQRTEQGDSAMYLCASSRDPATNEKLFFGSGTQLSVL.

The rearrangement links TRBV2 to TRBJ2-2; 9 bases align to TRBD1. With 8 bases clipped from V and 1 base from J, the junction kept 8 bases outside the gene matches. There are 16 residues in the CDR3. CDR1 and CDR2 from the germline V gene are SNHLY and FYNNEI. CDR3 coding DNA: TGTGCCAGCGGAAGGGACAGGGAGCTGAACACCGGGGAGCTGTTTTTT. Residues: CASGRDRELNTGELFF.

By share, this clonotype ranks as medium-sized (0.01 to 0.1%). The gene calls are TRBV15 and TRBJ1-2; possibly TRBD1 for D (6 bases). CDR3 length: 14 residues. The germline gives CDR1 LNHNV, CDR2 YYDKDF (reference sequence). V was trimmed by 0 bases and J by 3 bases, leaving 8 bases between them. The chain's CDR3 is CATSRDYRDYGYTF. The CDR3 DNA reads TGTGCCACCAGCAGAGATTACAGGGACTATGGCTACACCTTC. Full variable domain (outside the CDR3, taken from reference TRBV15 and TRBJ1-2): DAMVIQNPRYQVTQFGKPVTLSCSQTLNHNVMYWYQQKSSQAPKLLFHYYDKDFNNEADTPDNFQSRRPNTSFCFLDIRSPGLGDTAMYLCATSRDYRDYGYTFGSGTRLTVV.

The chain carries TRBV18 and TRBJ2-5; 9 bases fit TRBD1. CDR1 is KGHSH, CDR2 LQKENI, per germline. V gave up 3 bases and J gave up 5 bases; unmatched junction bases: 1. The CDR3 loop spans 13 amino acids. In DNA, the CDR3 is TGTGCCAGCTCACCGGGACAGGGTGAGACCCAGTACTTC. It translates to CASSPGQGETQYF.

This clonotype was detected many times. V is TRBV11-1 and J is TRBJ2-7, with D possibly matching TRBD2 (5 bases). V was pared by 3 bases and J by 2 bases, with 11 bases between. Germline V gene lookup returns CDR1 SGHAT and CDR2 FQDESV (reference sequence). The CDR3 totals 14 residues. As DNA, the CDR3 is TGTGCCAGCAGCTTCACGGAGGCGACCTACGAGCAGTACTTC. Its translation is CASSFTEATYEQYF. The full variable domain, in which reference TRBV11-1 and TRBJ2-7 provide the parts outside the CDR3, is EAEVAQSPRYKITEKSQAVAFWCDPISGHATLYWYRQILGQGPELLVQFQDESVVDDSQLPKDRFSAERLKGVDSTLKIQPAELGDSAMYLCASSFTEATYEQYFGPGTRLTVT.

This chain connects TRBV6-1 to TRBJ1-5; D not resolved. The germline gives CDR1 MNHNS, CDR2 SASEGT. This CDR3 spans 15 amino acids. Trimming removed 7 bases at V and 0 bases at J, with 13 bases between. The CDR3 loop reads CASTLAGNSNQPQHF. The CDR3 nucleotides read TGTGCCAGCACCCTAGCCGGAAATAGCAATCAGCCCCAGCATTTT.

The V call is TRBV19, the J call TRBJ2-5, with no clear D. V dropped 6 bases and J dropped 4 bases, with 12 bases sitting between them. Looked up from germline, CDR1 is LNHDA and CDR2 is SQIVND (reference sequence). This CDR3 has 13 amino acids. CDR3 amino acids: CASSSPTVETQYF. The CDR3 nucleotides read TGTGCCAGTAGCTCTCCGACTGTAGAGACCCAGTACTTC.

As concerns this clonotype: A read error may be the cause here, since a much bigger clone is one base away. It is likely a read error, because the conserved phenylalanine at the end of the CDR3 is missing. This chain links TRBV10-3 with TRBJ1-4, with D possibly TRBD1 on 5 matching bases. The germline V gene has CDR1 ENHRY and CDR2 SYGVKD. This CDR3 spans 13 amino acids. Between the trimmed V and J ends, which lost 6 bases and 7 bases, there was a span of 12 bases. The CDR3 region has the DNA TGTGCCATCAGGGACGAGCAGGGTGAAAAACTGTTTATT. It translates to CAIRDEQGEKLFI.

In this sample, this clonotype is medium-sized (0.01 to 0.1%). The chain carries TRBV20-1 and TRBJ1-1, with a possible D match to TRBD1 (5 bases). V dropped 3 bases and J dropped 0 bases, with 8 bases sitting between them. CDR3 length equals 13 residues. The germline gives CDR1 DFQATT, CDR2 SNEGSKA (reference sequence). CDR3 in DNA: TGCAGTGCTAGCTTGGACATGAACACTGAAGCTTTCTTT. This encodes CSASLDMNTEAFF.

Only a few counts were recorded for this clonotype. V gene TRBV6-5 combines with J gene TRBJ2-3; 8 nucleotides line up with TRBD2. Looked up from germline, CDR1 is MNHEY and CDR2 is SVGAGI. This CDR3 has 15 residues. The V gene end was trimmed by 5 bases and the J gene end by 2 bases; junction bases not matched to a gene: 6. This CDR3 reads CASSEAGVSTDTQYF. Here the CDR3 DNA reads TGTGCCAGCAGTGAAGCGGGAGTTTCCACAGATACGCAGTATTTT.

This clonotype has a count of ten or more. The chain couples TRBV5-4 to TRBJ1-1; D is perhaps TRBD1 (5 bases). Per the germline V gene, CDR1 is SGHNT and CDR2 is YYREEE (reference sequence). V gave up 4 bases and J gave up 0 bases, with 13 bases separating them. The CDR3 runs 15 residues. CDR3 protein: CASSTRTSMNTEAFF. The CDR3 DNA reads as TGTGCCAGCAGCACCCGGACAAGCATGAACACTGAAGCTTTCTTT.

By its share, this clonotype is medium-sized (0.01 to 0.1%). The chain employs TRBV6-6 and TRBJ1-5; 12 positions match TRBD1. Germline V gene lookup returns CDR1 MNHNY and CDR2 SVGAGI (reference sequence). J was trimmed by 5 bases and V by 5 bases; bases with no gene match: 7. The CDR3 contains 16 residues. CDR3 in amino acids: CASSQLRDRGHQPQHF. DNA of the CDR3: TGTGCCAGCAGTCAGCTAAGGGACAGGGGGCATCAGCCCCAGCATTTT.

By share, this clonotype counts as medium-sized. V is TRBV15 and J is TRBJ1-5, with D maybe TRBD1 (6 bases). This CDR3 is 17 amino acids long. Trimming left V 3 bases short and J 6 bases short, with 21 bases between. Germline values: CDR1 LNHNV, CDR2 YYDKDF (reference sequence). The CDR3 protein is CATSSRGPGGWFQPQHF. CDR3 bases: TGTGCCACCAGCAGCAGGGGTCCTGGGGGGTGGTTTCAGCCCCAGCATTTT. Filled out from reference TRBV15 and TRBJ1-5, the complete variable domain reads DAMVIQNPRYQVTQFGKPVTLSCSQTLNHNVMYWYQQKSSQAPKLLFHYYDKDFNNEADTPDNFQSRRPNTSFCFLDIRSPGLGDTAMYLCATSSRGPGGWFQPQHFGDGTRLSIL.

The V call is TRBV12-3 or TRBV12-4, the J call TRBJ1-2; tentatively, D is TRBD1 (5 bases). The CDR3 runs to 13 residues. The V end was cut by 6 bases, the J end by 7 bases, with 15 bases between. DNA of the CDR3: TGTGCCAGCAGCGGGACGGGAAATGGTGGCTACACCTTC. It yields the protein CASSGTGNGGYTF.

By share, this clonotype counts as medium-sized. The chain couples TRBV12-3 or TRBV12-4 to TRBJ1-2, with D uncertain. The CDR3 is 15 residues long. Trimming removed 2 bases from V and 0 bases from J, with 10 bases in between. The chain's CDR3 is CASSLRTAANYGYTF. For the CDR3, the DNA is TGTGCCAGCAGTTTAAGAACAGCAGCTAACTATGGCTACACCTTC.

This clonotype appeared a few times. The rearrangement links TRBV5-4 to TRBJ2-6; D unresolved. The CDR3 loop spans 12 amino acids. The germline V and J ends were trimmed by 4 bases and 2 bases, with 1 base remaining between them. Per germline, CDR1 SGHNT and CDR2 YYREEE (reference sequence). The CDR3 is CASSPGANVLTF. The CDR3 nucleotides are TGTGCCAGCAGCCCTGGGGCCAACGTCCTGACTTTC.

This clonotype appeared a single time. This sequence joins TRBV10-1 and TRBJ2-3, with 9 bases fitting TRBD1. The ends lost 6 bases at V and 3 bases at J; junction bases unmatched: 7. The CDR3 has 15 residues. CDR1 WNHNN and CDR2 SYGVQD come from the germline V gene (reference sequence). CDR3 sequence: CASSRGTGRTDTQYF. CDR3 sequence (DNA): TGCGCCAGCAGCCGCGGGACAGGGAGGACAGATACGCAGTATTTT.

By share, this clonotype ranks as medium-sized. The chain is built from TRBV10-3 and TRBJ1-1, with no clear D. This CDR3 spans 14 amino acids. Germline-derived CDR1 and CDR2 are ENHRY and SYGVKD. The V end was cut by 5 bases, the J end by 1 base, with 11 bases between. Written as DNA, the CDR3 is TGTGCCATCAGTTCCTTTGACAAGAACACTGAAGCTTTCTTT. Its translation is CAISSFDKNTEAFF.

This clonotype was recorded a few times. A read error may account for a junction end that differs from germline. V usage is TRBV20-1 and J usage is TRBJ1-4; a possible D gene is TRBD1 (5 bases). Germline V gene sequence: CDR1 DFQATT, CDR2 SNEGSKA (reference sequence). The CDR3 has 13 residues. The CDR3 nucleotides are TGCAGTGCTAGAGTACGGGGGGGTGAAAAACTGGTTTTT. It is translated as CSARVRGGEKLVF.

This clonotype is medium-sized in the sample. The chain has TRBV19 and TRBJ1-2; 9 bases are shared with TRBD1. After removal of 7 bases from V and 4 bases from J, the junction contained 4 bases not matched to a gene. The germline CDR1 and CDR2 sequences are LNHDA and SQIVND (reference sequence). The CDR3 spans 13 residues. CDR3: CASTSTGGYGYTF. The CDR3 nucleotides are TGTGCCAGTACCTCGACAGGGGGCTATGGCTACACCTTC.

In its sample, this clonotype ranks as medium-sized. The J gene is TRBJ1-5, the V gene TRBV29-1, with D possibly TRBD1 on 6 matching bases. V lost 5 bases and J 3 bases, leaving 20 bases between the germline ends. Germline loops: CDR1 SQVTM, CDR2 ANQGSEA. The CDR3 runs to 16 residues. This CDR3 is CSVQMTGWDFNQPQHF. CDR3 nucleotides: TGCAGCGTTCAGATGACAGGATGGGATTTCAATCAGCCCCAGCATTTT.

The chain recombines TRBV2 with TRBJ2-1, with D maybe TRBD2 (5 bases). Germline V gene data show CDR1 as SNHLY and CDR2 as FYNNEI. This CDR3 region has 13 residues. V dropped 4 bases and J dropped 7 bases, with 11 bases sitting between them. Written as DNA, the CDR3 is TGTGCCAGCAGTGGCGGGTTCAGTAATGAGCAGTTCTTC. Translating it yields CASSGGFSNEQFF.